The rows below give T cell receptor beta chains drawn from one sample of a study of cytomegalovirus exposure and HLA in healthy donors. Only in-frame clones appear in the TCRdb table, and some are missing; sequencing was by immunoSEQ multiplex PCR. Among hundreds of thousands of clones listed, approximately 87% were seen once. Sequenced: PBMCs. The source is a woman between 18 and 29 years old in good health and CMV-seronegative. CDR3s include the opening cysteine and the closing phenylalanine or tryptophan. A D gene is named only where the DNA matches it firmly. Clone size is shown for a subset of rows, as once, few, many or a class of expanded clone.

v_call	d_call	clone_size	j_call	cdr3_aa	cdr3_nt
TRBV7-2	TRBD2	-	TRBJ2-7	CASSARSGDMREQYF	TGTGCCAGCAGCGCCCGTAGCGGGGACATGAGAGAGCAGTACTTC
TRBV6-6	-	once	TRBJ2-3	CASSFGRGTTDTQYF	TGTGCCAGCAGCTTCGGACGGGGAACCACAGATACGCAGTATTTT
TRBV30	TRBD1	once	TRBJ2-7	CAWSSGTGFFEQYF	TGTGCCTGGAGCTCCGGGACAGGGTTTTTCGAGCAGTACTTC
TRBV10-3	TRBD2	few	TRBJ2-7	CAIRPGLAPDQYF	TGTGCCATCAGGCCGGGACTAGCACCTGATCAGTACTTC
TRBV2	-	-	TRBJ2-5	CASRHQNLLQETQYF	TGTGCCAGCAGACACCAGAACTTACTCCAAGAGACCCAGTACTTC
TRBV11-2	TRBD1	-	TRBJ2-7	CASSLERGLNEQYF	TGTGCCAGCAGCTTAGAGAGGGGGCTCAACGAGCAGTACTTC
TRBV5-1	-	-	TRBJ2-1	CASSAGAPYNEQFF	TGCGCCAGCAGCGCCGGGGCCCCGTACAATGAGCAGTTCTTC
TRBV30	-	-	TRBJ2-7	CACGAGPYEQYF	TGTGCCTGCGGGGCAGGCCCCTACGAGCAGTACTTC
TRBV2	-	once	TRBJ1-4	CASTRGASVGEKLFF	TGTGCCAGCACCCGAGGGGCTAGTGTCGGTGAAAAACTGTTTTTT
TRBV19	TRBD1	-	TRBJ2-3	CASTRDRGADTQYF	TGTGCCAGCACCCGGGACAGGGGCGCGGATACGCAGTATTTT
TRBV21-1	-	-	TRBJ2-7	CASSPGQGLWDEQYF	TGTGCCAGCAGCCCGGGACAGGGTTTGTGGGACGAGCAGTACTTC
TRBV25-1	-	-	TRBJ2-7	CASSEWRGEHYEQYF	TGTGCCAGCAGTGAATGGAGGGGCGAGCACTACGAGCAGTACTTC
TRBV6-6	-	-	TRBJ2-7	CASRPEKPSGHEQYF	TGTGCCAGCAGACCGGAGAAACCTTCGGGGCACGAGCAGTACTTC
TRBV30	TRBD2	-	TRBJ2-1	CVWSVRQREGNEQFF	TGTGTCTGGAGTGTCCGTCAGCGGGAAGGCAATGAGCAGTTCTTC
TRBV2	TRBD1	-	TRBJ1-5	CASSGQPGQSNQPQHF	TGTGCCAGCAGTGGACAACCGGGACAGAGCAATCAGCCCCAGCATTTT
TRBV6-4	-	-	TRBJ2-1	CASSLGDSDYNEQFF	TGTGCCAGCAGCCTCGGCGATAGCGACTACAATGAGCAGTTCTTC
TRBV12-2	-	-	TRBJ1-5	CASRLVDRGNQPQHF	TGTGCAAGTCGCTTAGTGGACAGGGGCAATCAGCCCCAGCATTTT
TRBV5-1	-	-	TRBJ1-5	CASSLEGDSNQPQHF	TGCGCCAGCAGCTTGGAGGGGGATAGCAATCAGCCCCAGCATTTT
TRBV10-3	-	-	TRBJ1-5	CAISESTDQPQHF	TGTGCCATCAGTGAGTCGACGGATCAGCCCCAGCATTTT
TRBV6-6	-	few	TRBJ2-2	CASTSGGSYTGELFF	TGTGCCAGCACCTCCGGAGGCAGTTACACCGGGGAGCTGTTTTTT
TRBV30	TRBD1	-	TRBJ2-1	CAWRGQGGALYNEQFF	TGTGCCTGGAGGGGACAGGGTGGGGCCCTCTACAATGAGCAGTTCTTC
TRBV28	-	few	TRBJ1-5	CASSLFTGTNNQPQHF	TGTGCCAGCAGTTTATTTACAGGCACAAACAATCAGCCCCAGCATTTT
TRBV7-3	-	few	TRBJ2-1	CASSLPQQFF	TGTGCCAGCAGCTTACCCCAGCAGTTCTTC
TRBV5-4	TRBD2	-	TRBJ2-7	CASSPRTSGVYEQYF	TGTGCCAGCAGCCCGAGGACTAGCGGGGTGTACGAGCAGTACTTC
TRBV10-3	-	-	TRBJ1-2	CAISQTEGEDGYTF	TGTGCCATTTCTCAGACCGAGGGGGAGGATGGCTACACCTTC
TRBV9	-	-	TRBJ1-1	CASSVEVNTEAFF	TGTGCCAGCAGCGTAGAAGTAAACACTGAAGCTTTCTTT
TRBV6-4	TRBD1	-	TRBJ1-2	CASSQGGNYGYTF	TGTGCCAGCAGTCAGGGGGGTAACTATGGCTACACCTTC
TRBV30	-	once	TRBJ2-7	CAWSVDASTAYEQYF	TGTGCCTGGAGTGTAGATGCTAGCACTGCCTACGAGCAGTACTTC
TRBV28	TRBD2	-	TRBJ2-3	CASSLGTSREVDTQYF	TGTGCCAGCAGTCTTGGGACTAGTCGGGAGGTGGATACGCAGTATTTT
TRBV4-1	-	-	TRBJ2-1	CASSQAPGRDNEQFF	TGCGCCAGCAGCCAAGCGCCCGGGCGGGACAATGAGCAGTTCTTC
TRBV5-1	-	few	TRBJ2-3	CASSSMSTDTQYF	TGCGCCAGCAGCAGTATGAGCACAGATACGCAGTATTTT
TRBV27	-	-	TRBJ2-2	CASRLESNTGELFF	TGTGCCAGCAGGCTAGAGTCGAACACCGGGGAGCTGTTTTTT
TRBV2	-	-	TRBJ2-7	CASSETQESYEQYF	TGTGCCAGCAGTGAAACCCAGGAAAGCTACGAGCAGTACTTC
TRBV7-3	TRBD1	-	TRBJ2-5	CASSPGTGAQETQYF	TGTGCCAGCAGCCCTGGGACAGGGGCCCAAGAGACCCAGTACTTC
TRBV2	TRBD1	-	TRBJ1-1	CASSDLGEGAPEAFF	TGTGCCAGCAGTGATCTCGGGGAGGGGGCCCCTGAAGCTTTCTTT
TRBV9	-	-	TRBJ2-2	CASSPHGDTGELFF	TGTGCCAGCAGCCCCCACGGGGACACCGGGGAGCTGTTTTTT
TRBV6-5	-	once	TRBJ1-1	CASSPPRGPRTEAFF	TGTGCCAGCAGTCCCCCCCGGGGGCCGAGGACTGAAGCTTTCTTT
TRBV5-4	-	-	TRBJ1-4	CASSSSTATNEKLFF	TGTGCCAGCAGCTCCTCGACAGCAACTAATGAAAAACTGTTTTTT
TRBV25-1	TRBD1	few	TRBJ2-5	CASAAQQGETQYF	TGTGCCAGCGCCGCCCAACAGGGGGAGACCCAGTACTTC
TRBV5-4	TRBD2	-	TRBJ2-1	CASRSGGGLHNEQFF	TGTGCCAGCCGTAGCGGGGGGGGACTCCACAATGAGCAGTTCTTC
TRBV4-1	-	few	TRBJ1-1	CASSPTEGSNTEAFF	TGCGCCAGCAGCCCGACGGAGGGATCGAACACTGAAGCTTTCTTT
TRBV7-2	TRBD2	-	TRBJ2-2	CASSRKTSGGTNTGELFF	TGTGCCAGCAGCCGGAAGACTAGCGGGGGGACGAACACCGGGGAGCTGTTTTTT
TRBV7-9	-	-	TRBJ2-2	CASSFFLGGDGELFF	TGTGCCAGCAGCTTCTTCCTGGGTGGAGACGGGGAGCTGTTTTTT
TRBV6-1	-	-	TRBJ2-7	CASSQGAHSYEQYF	TGTGCCAGCAGTCAGGGTGCGCACTCCTACGAGCAGTACTTC
TRBV28	-	-	TRBJ1-1	CASREQGSEEAFF	TGTGCCAGCAGGGAACAGGGATCCGAGGAGGCTTTCTTT
TRBV29-1	-	-	TRBJ2-3	CSVEVARRDTQYF	TGCAGCGTTGAGGTGGCAAGAAGAGATACGCAGTATTTT
TRBV2	TRBD2	-	TRBJ2-7	CASAATGLAEAEQYF	TGTGCCAGCGCCGCAACGGGACTAGCAGAGGCCGAGCAGTACTTC